One sample yielded the 32 T cell receptor beta chains listed below, sequenced in a study of T cell responses to AZD1222 COVID-19 vaccine. Profiling relied on immunoSEQ multiplex PCR, and the TCRdb table lists in-frame clones only, not all of them. Altogether around 130,000 clones are present, 90% to 95% being singletons, with the ten largest covering 2.8%. The specimen was peripheral blood, collected on day 0 of AZD1222 vaccination. These TCRs come from an adult in good health.

The chain joins TRBV3-1 (or the pseudogene TRBV3-2) to TRBJ2-3; 7 bases match TRBD2. The germline V gene encodes CDR1 LGHDT and CDR2 YNNKEL (reference sequence). The CDR3 length is 14 residues. The V gene end was trimmed by 6 bases and the J gene end by 0 bases; junction bases not matched to a gene: 3. CDR3 loop: CASRLASSTDTQYF. The CDR3 nucleotides are TGTGCCAGCAGACTAGCGTCTAGCACAGATACGCAGTATTTT.

The chain couples TRBV6-5 to TRBJ2-7; 7 nucleotides align to TRBD2. V gave up 7 bases and J gave up 5 bases; unmatched junction bases: 11. Germline CDR1 reads MNHEY; CDR2 reads SVGAGI. The length of the CDR3 is 14 residues. The CDR3 here is CASKSSGRADEQYF. In DNA, the CDR3 is TGTGCCAGCAAAAGTAGCGGGCGGGCGGACGAGCAGTACTTC.

V and J are TRBV25-1 and TRBJ2-7, with D unresolved. The CDR3 runs 12 residues. Germline lookup yields CDR1 MGHDK and CDR2 SYGVNS. V was cut by 3 bases and J by 1 base, with 4 bases left in between. The CDR3 here is CASSDQSYEQYF. The CDR3 nucleotides are TGTGCCAGCAGTGACCAATCCTACGAGCAGTACTTC.

The V and J genes are TRBV15 and TRBJ2-2, with no clear D. This CDR3 has 15 amino acids. Germline assignment: CDR1 LNHNV and CDR2 YYDKDF (reference sequence). V lost 4 bases, J lost 7 bases, and 16 bases lay in between. The CDR3 DNA follows: TGTGCCACCAGCACAGGTTACCCACGCGGCGGGGAGCTGTTTTTT. Protein: CATSTGYPRGGELFF. Full variable domain (remainder filled in from reference TRBV15 and TRBJ2-2): DAMVIQNPRYQVTQFGKPVTLSCSQTLNHNVMYWYQQKSSQAPKLLFHYYDKDFNNEADTPDNFQSRRPNTSFCFLDIRSPGLGDTAMYLCATSTGYPRGGELFFGEGSRLTVL.

This chain links TRBV2 with TRBJ2-7, with a weak D call TRBD2 (6 bases). There are 14 residues in the CDR3. Trimming stripped 4 bases from V and 0 bases from J, with 10 bases between. Germline-derived CDR1 and CDR2 are SNHLY and FYNNEI. The CDR3 region is CASSVEGSSYEQYF. In nucleotides, the CDR3 is TGTGCCAGCAGTGTGGAGGGGAGCTCCTACGAGCAGTACTTC.

This clone was recorded many times. This chain connects TRBV2 to TRBJ1-6; possible D gene TRBD1, 6 bases. Germline CDR1 and CDR2: SNHLY and FYNNEI. This CDR3 region has 14 residues. The V gene lost 6 bases and the J gene lost 5 bases, with 11 bases spanning the gap. CDR3 nucleotides: TGTGCCAGCAGGTGGACAGCTGATAATTCACCCCTCCACTTT. Its protein is CASRWTADNSPLHF.

J is TRBJ1-2 and V is TRBV3-1 (or the pseudogene TRBV3-2); D is perhaps TRBD1 (5 bases). CDR3 length: 13 residues. V was pared by 6 bases and J by 4 bases, with 12 bases between. The germline V gene encodes CDR1 LGHDT and CDR2 YNNKEL (reference sequence). Written as DNA, the CDR3 is TGTGCCAGCAGTCTACAGGCAAGCTATGGCTACACCTTC. Translation gives CASSLQASYGYTF.

This clone has only one observation. This chain links TRBV29-1 with TRBJ2-1, with 11 bases identical to TRBD2. CDR1 is SQVTM and CDR2 is ANQGSEA in the germline V gene. V dropped 3 bases and J dropped 8; count of bases not matched to a gene: 6. The CDR3 contains 14 residues. Here the CDR3 DNA reads TGCAGCGTTGATGGTAGCGGGAGGGCCGATGAGCAGTTCTTC. This encodes CSVDGSGRADEQFF.

This chain uses TRBV14 with TRBJ2-7; D unclear. CDR1 is SGHDN and CDR2 is FVKESK in the germline V gene. This CDR3 is 13 amino acids long. Trimming removed 4 bases at V and 6 bases at J, with 13 bases between. This chain's CDR3 is CASSLLTFSEQYF. The CDR3 DNA reads TGTGCCAGCAGCCTGCTAACCTTTAGCGAGCAGTACTTC.

This clone was counted a few times. The chain combines TRBV12-3 or TRBV12-4 with TRBJ1-4; D remains unclear. The length of the CDR3 is 12 residues. Trimming took off 4 bases at V and 7 bases at J, with 7 bases between the two ends. Here the CDR3 reads CASSWGLEKLFF. The CDR3 DNA follows: TGTGCCAGCAGTTGGGGTCTTGAAAAACTGTTTTTT.

The chain couples TRBV12-3 or TRBV12-4 to TRBJ2-7; no firm D call. Trimming took off 3 bases at V and 6 bases at J, with 9 bases between the two ends. The CDR3 length is 12 residues. CDR3 nucleotides: TGTGCCAGCAGTTTGACCTCTTTCGAGCAGTACTTC. It translates to CASSLTSFEQYF.

J is TRBJ1-1 and V is TRBV29-1; a weak D match, TRBD1 (5 bases). The CDR3 is 11 residues long. The germline CDR1 and CDR2 sequences are SQVTM and ANQGSEA. The germline V and J ends were trimmed by 4 bases and 3 bases, with 6 bases remaining between them. CDR3 protein: CSVGGDTEAFF. CDR3 nucleotides: TGCAGCGTTGGAGGGGACACTGAAGCTTTCTTT.

The V gene is TRBV10-3, the J gene TRBJ2-1, with TRBD2 matching 10 bases. The germline CDR1 and CDR2 sequences are ENHRY and SYGVKD. This CDR3 has 15 amino acids. Trimming removed 6 bases from V and 5 bases from J; junction bases left unmatched: 7. The CDR3, as DNA: TGTGCCATCAGGGAAGCGGGAGGGCCAAACAATGAGCAGTTCTTC. Encoded protein: CAIREAGGPNNEQFF.

CDR3 in DNA: TGTGCCAGCAGACGGTCTGGGGCCAACGTCCTGACTTTC. It translates to CASRRSGANVLTF. The V and J genes are TRBV7-9 and TRBJ2-6, with D hard to call. The CDR3 totals 13 residues. CDR1 is SEHNR and CDR2 is FQNEAQ in the germline V gene (reference sequence). Trimming removed 6 bases at V and 1 base at J, with 4 bases between.

This rearrangement joins TRBV3-1 (or the pseudogene TRBV3-2) to TRBJ1-2; TRBD1 is a possible D gene (6 bases). Trimming removed 4 bases from V and 6 bases from J, with 12 bases in between. Germline V lookup: CDR1 LGHDT, CDR2 YNNKEL (reference sequence). This CDR3 is 13 amino acids long. The CDR3 spells CASSPNQGHGYTF. DNA for the CDR3: TGTGCCAGCAGCCCGAACCAGGGGCATGGCTACACCTTC.

The chain is built from TRBV6-1 and TRBJ1-3; 8 nucleotides align to TRBD1. The CDR3 has 16 amino acids. CDR1 is MNHNS and CDR2 is SASEGT in the germline V gene. Trimming took 0 bases from V and 2 from J; bases not matched to a gene: 3. DNA of the CDR3: TGTGCCAGCAGTGAAGCCCTGACAGGGGCTGGAAACACCATATATTTT. Its protein is CASSEALTGAGNTIYF.

V is TRBV4-1 and J is TRBJ1-5, with D uncertain. This CDR3 comprises 14 residues. The germline V gene encodes CDR1 MGHRA and CDR2 YSYEKL. V dropped 0 bases and J dropped 8 bases, with 11 bases sitting between them. CDR3 bases: TGCGCCAGCAGCCAAGACAGATACTGGGAGCCCCAGCATTTT. This encodes CASSQDRYWEPQHF.

The V call is TRBV19, the J call TRBJ2-1, with 8 bases identical to TRBD2. Germline assignment: CDR1 LNHDA and CDR2 SQIVND (reference sequence). The trim removed 3 bases at V and 7 bases at J, leaving 8 bases unmatched. The length of the CDR3 is 15 residues. The CDR3 DNA sequence: TGTGCCAGTAGTATTAACCGGGAGGGTGAAAATGAGCAGTTCTTC. Translating it yields CASSINREGENEQFF.

This chain connects TRBV6-1 to TRBJ1-1, with D perhaps matching TRBD1 (6 bases). The CDR3 is 15 amino acids. Germline lookup yields CDR1 MNHNS and CDR2 SASEGT. V lost 3 bases and J lost 5, with 16 bases in between. DNA for the CDR3: TGTGCCAGCAGTGACGCGGTGGGGGGCCGGACTGAAGCTTTCTTT. It specifies CASSDAVGGRTEAFF.

The rearrangement links TRBV5-1 to TRBJ2-3; 8 positions match TRBD2. The CDR3 consists of 15 residues. CDR1 is SGHRS, CDR2 YFSETQ, per germline. J was trimmed by 2 bases and V by 0 bases; bases with no gene match: 2. In nucleotides, the CDR3 is TGCGCCAGCAGCTTGGCGGGGGGGCACACAGATACGCAGTATTTT. Its protein is CASSLAGGHTDTQYF.

This clone has only a few counts. This chain uses TRBV7-9 with TRBJ1-2; D unresolved. CDR3 length: 12 residues. Germline CDR1 and CDR2: SEHNR and FQNEAQ (reference sequence). V was shortened by 2 bases and J by 4 bases, with 5 bases between the two germline ends. CDR3 sequence reads: CASSLQFYGYTF. CDR3 sequence (DNA): TGTGCCAGCAGCTTACAGTTCTATGGCTACACCTTC.

The chain couples TRBV27 to TRBJ1-4; D is possibly TRBD1 (6 bases). V lost 5 bases and J lost 8, with 21 bases in between. The CDR3 runs 16 residues. Germline V CDR1 and CDR2: MNHEY, SMNVEV (reference sequence). The CDR3 spells CASSPLTGTGGEKLFF. CDR3 DNA: TGTGCCAGCAGTCCCCTCACAGGGACCGGAGGGGAAAAACTGTTTTTT.

The chain joins TRBV7-2 to TRBJ2-5; 9 bases align to TRBD1. The CDR3 totals 14 residues. Losses at the gene ends were 3 bases for V and 4 bases for J; bases not matched to a gene: 3. Germline CDR1 is SGHTA and CDR2 is FQGNSA. This chain's CDR3 is CASSLATGGETQYF. CDR3 sequence (DNA): TGTGCCAGCAGCTTGGCGACAGGGGGAGAGACCCAGTACTTC.

In DNA, the CDR3 is TGCAGCGTTCGTCTGAACGTCCAAGAGACCCAGTACTTC. Its protein product is CSVRLNVQETQYF. The chain couples TRBV29-1 to TRBJ2-5; no definite D call. This CDR3 comprises 13 residues. Germline V lookup: CDR1 SQVTM, CDR2 ANQGSEA. The germline V and J ends were trimmed by 5 bases and 1 base, with 11 bases remaining between them.

The J gene is TRBJ2-3, the V gene TRBV13; 8 nucleotides agree with TRBD1. The CDR3 spans 16 residues. The J segment lost 2 bases and the V segment lost 2 bases, leaving 6 bases of the junction unmatched. Germline V gene sequence: CDR1 PRHDT, CDR2 FYEKMQ (reference sequence). The CDR3 bases are TGTGCCAGCAGCTTACCCGGGACAGGACCCACAGATACGCAGTATTTT. Translating it yields CASSLPGTGPTDTQYF. The full variable domain, in which reference TRBV13 and TRBJ2-3 provide the parts outside the CDR3, is AAGVIQSPRHLIKEKRETATLKCYPIPRHDTVYWYQQGPGQDPQFLISFYEKMQSDKGSIPDRFSAQQFSDYHSELNMSSLELGDSALYFCASSLPGTGPTDTQYFGPGTRLTVL.

A single count supports this clone. The chain carries TRBV5-6 and TRBJ2-2; D unresolved. With 1 base removed from V and 8 bases from J, the gap between germline ends came to 18 bases. This CDR3 has 16 residues. From germline, CDR1 is SGHDT and CDR2 YYEEEE. Written as DNA, the CDR3 is TGTGCCAGCAGCTTGAGAATGGGCCAATGGAAGGGGGAGCTGTTTTTT. This sequence encodes CASSLRMGQWKGELFF. Full variable domain (outside the CDR3, taken from reference TRBV5-6 and TRBJ2-2): DAGVTQSPTHLIKTRGQQVTLRCSPKSGHDTVSWYQQALGQGPQFIFQYYEEEERQRGNFPDRFSGHQFPNYSSELNVNALLLGDSALYLCASSLRMGQWKGELFFGEGSRLTVL.

The chain couples TRBV19 to TRBJ2-3, with 8 nucleotides matching TRBD2. This CDR3 region has 15 residues. V shed 8 bases and J 2 bases; nucleotides not matched to a gene: 9. Looked up from germline, CDR1 is LNHDA and CDR2 is SQIVND (reference sequence). The CDR3 protein is CASGGRPLYTDTQYF. DNA for the CDR3: TGTGCCAGTGGCGGGAGGCCTCTCTACACAGATACGCAGTATTTT.

V usage is TRBV16 and J usage is TRBJ1-5, with TRBD1 as a possible D gene (6 bases). The germline CDR1 and CDR2 sequences are KGHSY and FQNENV. There are 15 residues in the CDR3. Trimming took off 0 bases at V and 3 bases at J, with 9 bases between the two ends. DNA for the CDR3: TGTGCCAGCAGCCAATCTGGGGGCACCAATCAGCCCCAGCATTTT. Protein product: CASSQSGGTNQPQHF.

CDR3 sequence: CATGPTGPLNQPQHF. Written as DNA, the CDR3 is TGTGCCACCGGACCGACAGGGCCCCTCAATCAGCCCCAGCATTTT. This chain uses TRBV15 with TRBJ1-5; 7 nucleotides line up with TRBD1. V shed 8 bases, J shed 3 bases, and the junction held 10 bases outside the gene matches. The CDR3 is 15 residues long. CDR1 is LNHNV, CDR2 YYDKDF, per germline (reference sequence).

The chain uses TRBV5-1 and TRBJ2-5, with 7 bases aligning to TRBD2. Losses at the gene ends were 0 bases for V and 3 bases for J; bases not matched to a gene: 5. From germline, CDR1 is SGHRS and CDR2 YFSETQ. The CDR3 loop spans 15 amino acids. CDR3 loop: CASSLVSGLEETQYF. DNA of the CDR3: TGCGCCAGCAGCTTGGTTAGCGGGCTTGAAGAGACCCAGTACTTC.

This sequence joins TRBV29-1 and TRBJ1-3, with TRBD1 matching 8 bases. V lost 6 bases and J lost 2; bases outside the gene matches: 3. The CDR3 loop spans 13 amino acids. Germline CDR1 and CDR2: SQVTM and ANQGSEA. In nucleotides, the CDR3 is TGCAGCGTACAGGGGGTCACTGGAAACACCATATATTTT. Translated: CSVQGVTGNTIYF. Full variable domain (rest looked up from reference TRBV29-1 and TRBJ1-3): SAVISQKPSRDICQRGTSLTIQCQVDSQVTMMFWYRQQPGQSLTLIATANQGSEATYESGFVIDKFPISRPNLTFSTLTVSNMSPEDSSIYLCSVQGVTGNTIYFGEGSWLTVV.

The chain joins TRBV29-1 to TRBJ1-1, with D unclear. The CDR3 consists of 14 residues. From germline, CDR1 is SQVTM and CDR2 ANQGSEA. Trimming took 5 bases from V and 1 from J, leaving 14 bases between them. The CDR3 region has the DNA TGCAGCGTTTCGATGACACAAAAGAACACTGAAGCTTTCTTT. Translating it yields CSVSMTQKNTEAFF. The complete variable domain, with remaining parts taken from reference TRBV29-1 and TRBJ1-1, reads SAVISQKPSRDICQRGTSLTIQCQVDSQVTMMFWYRQQPGQSLTLIATANQGSEATYESGFVIDKFPISRPNLTFSTLTVSNMSPEDSSIYLCSVSMTQKNTEAFFGQGTRLTVV.